This T cell receptor (beta chain) was obtained from a study of blood T cell repertoires in COVID-19 (dated by TCRdb to the early 2020s). In terms of the full investigation: Collaborator samples came from the United States, Italy and Spain and covered acute and convalescent phases of COVID-19. A de-identified subject ID, COVID-19 status, age in years and sex were almost always included in the sample metadata. The material from the prospective study consisted of cDNA or gDNA derived from T cells, B-cell-depleted T cells, or PBMCs. The samples were drawn from two sources: the first 160 participants of the ongoing ImmuneRACE study, and fewer than 1,500 subjects contributed by 6 global collaborators. The repertoires were released in a freely available public database intended as a resource for research on the immune response to SARS-CoV-2. Where available, HLA class I and class II types were taken from metadata supplied by the sample provider and were not determined by assay-based typing. Subjects who had been exposed to COVID-19, were actively infected with it, or had recovered from it provided the deeply sampled blood TCRbeta repertoires that made up the dataset.

A word on this clone: Its antigen has not been determined. No much larger clone is present one base from it, and per-base qualities are unavailable.

The junction carries 14 bases between V and J, which are trimmed by 6 bases and 3 bases respectively. The CDR3 runs 14 residues from the cysteine to the phenylalanine. Only CDR3 DNA remains: 42 bases, in frame from the first base. The CDR1 and CDR2 encoded by the germline V gene (reference sequence) are MNHEY and SMNVEV. Participants in the prospective study were aged roughly 18 to 100 years, lived in 20 to 25 United States geographic areas, and enrolled through a virtual design. To assign participants to cohorts, the prospective study relied on clinical history that participants themselves reported in a screening survey and a study questionnaire. Exposed participants had been in contact, within 2 weeks of entering the study, with a person who had a PCR-confirmed or clinician-diagnosed case of COVID-19. Mobile phlebotomists in the prospective study collected whole blood, serum and a nasopharyngeal or oropharyngeal swab from every participant. Additional blood draws and questionnaires over an approximately two-month period could optionally be provided by prospective study participants. Before DNA extraction, prospective study blood samples were shipped either frozen or at room temperature.

General findings and caveats noted by the study authors: The quantity of clinical and demographic metadata differed by source and by participant and was supplied without curation.

TCRbeta CDR3 regions were amplified from genomic DNA using the immunoSEQ Assay, a bias-controlled multiplex PCR. The source study handled its data this way. The number of nucleated cells in each sample was estimated by amplification of reference gene primers within the assay. To quantify the absolute abundance of each unique TCRbeta CDR3 rearrangement, sequence reads were collapsed and filtered. For each sample, productive Simpson clonality was calculated as the square root of Simpson's diversity index across productive rearrangements. Sourced from immuneACCESS, this table was stored by TCRdb with only in-frame sequences that have V and J called. A share of the clones is absent; for the studies checked, an unresolved V gene accounts for under half, and the remainder has no known explanation. Clone size and V and J calls were adopted from that table, with D and trimming inferred from the DNA. In this sample the table shows 220,000 or so clones, about 90% of which occur a single time. The ten biggest clones cover around 16% of the sample.

The sequence derives from a man aged 25-45 years who had been exposed to COVID-19. The rearrangement joined TRBV27 to TRBJ1-1; the D segment could be TRBD1, given 5 matching bases. Sequencing was carried out using PBMCs or T cells enriched from blood (not recorded which). The CDR3 region has the sequence CASSPGLSDTEAFF. The DNA sequence is TGTGCCAGCAGCCCAGGGTTGTCGGACACTGAAGCTTTCTTT.